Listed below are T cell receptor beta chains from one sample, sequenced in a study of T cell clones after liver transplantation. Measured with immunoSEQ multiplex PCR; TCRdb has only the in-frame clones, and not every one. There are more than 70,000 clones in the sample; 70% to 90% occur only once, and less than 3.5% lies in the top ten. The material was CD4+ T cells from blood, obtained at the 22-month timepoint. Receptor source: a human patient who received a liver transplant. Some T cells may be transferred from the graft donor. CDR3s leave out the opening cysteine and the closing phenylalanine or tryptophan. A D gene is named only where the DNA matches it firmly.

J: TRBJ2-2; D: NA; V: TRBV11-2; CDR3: ASSFREGWTAGELF
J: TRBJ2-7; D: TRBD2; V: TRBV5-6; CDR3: ASSPGLAGAGYEQY
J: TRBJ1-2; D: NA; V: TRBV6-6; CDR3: ASSYPGAGGYT
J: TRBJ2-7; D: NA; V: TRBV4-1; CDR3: ASSQGARGGEYATVEQY
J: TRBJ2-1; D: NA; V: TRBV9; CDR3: ASSVASYNEQF
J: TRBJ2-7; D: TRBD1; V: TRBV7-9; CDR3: ASNQQGNEQY
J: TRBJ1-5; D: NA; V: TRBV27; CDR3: ASSLEYNQPQH
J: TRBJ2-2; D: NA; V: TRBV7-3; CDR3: ASSRGANTGELF
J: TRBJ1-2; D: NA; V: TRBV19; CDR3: ASRECTGAGCGYT
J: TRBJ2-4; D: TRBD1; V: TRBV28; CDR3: ASSPPTDRAHRM
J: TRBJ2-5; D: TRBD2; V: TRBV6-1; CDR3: ASIMGLAGEETQY
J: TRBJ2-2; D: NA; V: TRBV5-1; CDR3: ASSPNTGELF
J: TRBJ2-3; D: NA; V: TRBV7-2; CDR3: ASSPGAPGGDTQY
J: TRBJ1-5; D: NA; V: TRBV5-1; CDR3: ASSRGEGQPQH
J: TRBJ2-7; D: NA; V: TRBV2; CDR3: ASSGEGGNTSEQY